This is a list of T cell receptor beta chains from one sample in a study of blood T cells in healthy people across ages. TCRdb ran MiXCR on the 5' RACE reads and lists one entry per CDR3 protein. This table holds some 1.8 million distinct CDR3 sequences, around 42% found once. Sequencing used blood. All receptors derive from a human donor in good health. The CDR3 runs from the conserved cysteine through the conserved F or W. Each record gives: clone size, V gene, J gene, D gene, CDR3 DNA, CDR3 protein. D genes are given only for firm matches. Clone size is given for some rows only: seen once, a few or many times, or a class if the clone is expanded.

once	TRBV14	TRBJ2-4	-	TGTGCCAGCAGCCCAACAGTTGGACTTTACAATGAGCAGTACTTC	CASSPTVGLYNEQYF
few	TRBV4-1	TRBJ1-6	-	TGCGCCAGCAGCCAAGAGAAACAGGCGGTTAATTCACCCCTCCACTTT	CASSQEKQAVNSPLHF
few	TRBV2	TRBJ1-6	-	TGTGCCAGCAGTGGATCTTCCGAGGATAATTCACCCCTCCACTTT	CASSGSSEDNSPLHF
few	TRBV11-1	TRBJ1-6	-	TGTGCCAGCAGCTTAGAGCTGGTTTCACCCCTCCACTTT	CASSLELVSPLHF
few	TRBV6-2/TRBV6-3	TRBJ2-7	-	TGTGCCTGCCCAATGAGCCGCAGCTACGAGCAGTACTTC	CACPMSRSYEQYF
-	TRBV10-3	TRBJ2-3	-	TGTGCCATCAGAGTAGAGGACACACATACGCAGTATTTT	CAIRVEDTHTQYF
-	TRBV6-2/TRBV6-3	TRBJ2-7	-	TGTGCCAGCAGTTACTCTGGACTTGGGGCCTACGAGCAGTACTTC	CASSYSGLGAYEQYF
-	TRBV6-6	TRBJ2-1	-	TGTGCCAGCAGCCCCACAGGGATCTACAATGAGCAGTTCTTC	CASSPTGIYNEQFF
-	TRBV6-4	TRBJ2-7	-	TGTGCCAGCAGTGATTCGAGACACCCCAGAGCCTACGAGCAGTACTTC	CASSDSRHPRAYEQYF
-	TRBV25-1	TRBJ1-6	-	TGTGCCAGTGGAGGACCTTTTGAAGATTCACCCCTCCACTTT	CASGGPFEDSPLHF
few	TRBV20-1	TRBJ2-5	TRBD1	TGCAGTGCTAGCCCCGGGACAGGGAATGAGGGGCAGTACTTC	CSASPGTGNEGQYF
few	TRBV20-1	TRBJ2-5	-	TGCAGTGCTAGCGGGGATCCCCAAGAGACCCAGTACTTC	CSASGDPQETQYF
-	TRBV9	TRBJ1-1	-	TGTGCCAGCAGCGCCGCAGGATACACTGAAGCTTTCTTT	CASSAAGYTEAFF
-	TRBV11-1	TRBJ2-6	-	TGTGCCAGCAGCTCCCTCTTAGACTCAGGGAAACCCCTCTCTGGGGCCAACGTCCTGACTTTC	CASSSLLDSGKPLSGANVLTF